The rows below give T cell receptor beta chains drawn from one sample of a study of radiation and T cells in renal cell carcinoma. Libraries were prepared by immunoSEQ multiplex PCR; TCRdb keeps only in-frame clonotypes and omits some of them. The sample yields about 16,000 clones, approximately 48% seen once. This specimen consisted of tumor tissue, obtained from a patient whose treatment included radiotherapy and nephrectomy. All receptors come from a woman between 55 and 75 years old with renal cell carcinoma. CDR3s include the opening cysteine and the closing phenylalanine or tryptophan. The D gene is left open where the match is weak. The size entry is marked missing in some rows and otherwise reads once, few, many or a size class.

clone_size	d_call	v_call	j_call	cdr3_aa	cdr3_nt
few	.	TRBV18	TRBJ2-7	CASSPPQHSLPYEQYF	TGTGCCAGCTCACCCCCTCAGCATTCCCTACCCTACGAGCAGTACTTC
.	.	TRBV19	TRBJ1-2	CASSRSQWDTLF	TGTGCCAGTAGTAGAAGTCAGTGGGACACCCTCTTC
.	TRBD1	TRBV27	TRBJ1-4	CASGTQGEDEKLFF	TGTGCCAGCGGGACCCAGGGGGAGGATGAAAAACTGTTTTTT
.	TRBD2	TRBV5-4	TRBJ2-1	CASSRGLAGGGNEQFF	TGTGCCAGCAGCCGGGGACTAGCGGGAGGTGGGAATGAGCAGTTCTTC
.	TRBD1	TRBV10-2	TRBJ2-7	CASSDGTGPYEQYF	TGCGCCAGCAGTGATGGGACAGGGCCCTACGAGCAGTACTTC
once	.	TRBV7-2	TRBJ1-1	CASSLARTGMNTEAFF	TGTGCCAGCAGCTTAGCGCGTACAGGTATGAACACTGAAGCTTTCTTT
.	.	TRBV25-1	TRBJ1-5	CASSLRGHNQPQHF	TGTGCCAGCAGCTTGCGAGGGCACAATCAGCCCCAGCATTTT
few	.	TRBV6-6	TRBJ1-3	CASLNTRQAGNTIYF	TGTGCCAGCCTAAACACGAGGCAAGCTGGAAACACCATATATTTT
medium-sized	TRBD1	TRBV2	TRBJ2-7	CASSRFGQGLIEQYF	TGTGCCAGCAGTAGGTTTGGACAGGGCCTTATCGAGCAGTACTTC
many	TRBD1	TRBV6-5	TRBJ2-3	CASSYGTGGTDTQYF	TGTGCCAGCAGTTATGGGACAGGGGGGACAGATACGCAGTATTTT
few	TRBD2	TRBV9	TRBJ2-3	CASSPLAGVDTQYF	TGTGCCAGCAGCCCACTAGCGGGGGTAGATACGCAGTATTTT
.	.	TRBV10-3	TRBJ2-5	CAIMGGESSQETQYF	TGTGCCATCATGGGGGGCGAGTCTTCTCAAGAGACCCAGTACTTC
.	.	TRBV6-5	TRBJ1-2	CASRRQDYGYTF	TGTGCCAGCAGGAGACAGGATTATGGCTACACCTTC
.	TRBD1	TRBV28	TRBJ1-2	CASSFHPPDRGHGYTF	TGTGCCAGCAGTTTCCACCCCCCGGACAGGGGGCATGGCTACACCTTC
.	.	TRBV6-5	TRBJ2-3	CASSGIGRRDTQYF	TGTGCCAGCAGCGGGATTGGAAGGAGGGATACGCAGTATTTT
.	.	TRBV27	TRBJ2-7	CASSLSGEDSYEQYF	TGTGCCAGCAGTTTATCGGGAGAGGATTCCTACGAGCAGTACTTC
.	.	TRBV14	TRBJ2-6	CASSHEFWGYISGANVLTF	TGTGCCAGCAGCCATGAATTTTGGGGCTACATCTCTGGGGCCAACGTCCTGACTTTC
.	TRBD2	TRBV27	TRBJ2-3	CASTRLAGDADTQYF	TGTGCCAGCACCAGACTAGCGGGGGATGCAGATACGCAGTATTTT
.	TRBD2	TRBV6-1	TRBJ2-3	CASSELAGGPDTQYF	TGTGCCAGCAGTGAACTAGCGGGGGGGCCAGATACGCAGTATTTT
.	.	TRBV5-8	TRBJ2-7	CASSANYEQYF	TGTGCCAGCAGCGCAAATTACGAGCAGTACTTC
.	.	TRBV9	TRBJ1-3	CASSAGGGGNTIYF	TGTGCCAGCAGCGCCGGGGGTGGTGGAAACACCATATATTTT
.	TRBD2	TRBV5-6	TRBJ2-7	CASSLVLAGETYEQYF	TGTGCCAGCAGCTTGGTCCTAGCGGGGGAGACCTACGAGCAGTACTTC
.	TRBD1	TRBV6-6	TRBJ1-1	CTTMTGWFETEAFF	TGTACCACAATGACAGGGTGGTTTGAAACTGAAGCTTTCTTT
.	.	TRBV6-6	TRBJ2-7	CASSGGQGYSYEQYF	TGTGCCAGCAGTGGAGGTCAGGGGTACTCCTACGAGCAGTACTTC
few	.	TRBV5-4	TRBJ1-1	CASSLPPGLNTEAFF	TGTGCCAGCAGCTTGCCCCCAGGGCTGAACACTGAAGCTTTCTTT
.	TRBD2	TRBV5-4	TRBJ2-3	CASSYGLAAADTQYF	TGTGCCAGCAGCTACGGACTAGCGGCGGCAGATACGCAGTATTTT
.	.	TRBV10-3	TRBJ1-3	CAISERGSGNTIYF	TGTGCCATCAGTGAGCGGGGGTCTGGAAACACCATATATTTT
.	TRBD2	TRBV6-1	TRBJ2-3	CASSLSGGVVDTQYF	TGTGCCAGCAGCTTGAGCGGGGGAGTGGTAGATACGCAGTATTTT
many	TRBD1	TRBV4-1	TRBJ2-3	CASSWDREVDTQYF	TGCGCCAGCAGCTGGGACAGGGAGGTAGATACGCAGTATTTT
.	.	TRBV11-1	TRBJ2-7	CASSSGRAYEQYF	TGTGCCAGCAGCTCCGGCAGAGCGTACGAGCAGTACTTC
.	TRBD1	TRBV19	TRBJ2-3	CASSMGQGREWLTDTQYF	TGTGCCAGTAGTATGGGACAGGGAAGGGAATGGCTCACAGATACGCAGTATTTT
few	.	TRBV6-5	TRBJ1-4	CASRDSATNEKLFF	TGTGCCAGCAGAGACAGTGCAACTAATGAAAAACTGTTTTTT
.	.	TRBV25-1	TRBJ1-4	CASSELRADEKLFF	TGTGCCAGCAGTGAATTACGGGCGGATGAAAAACTGTTTTTT
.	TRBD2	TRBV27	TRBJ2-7	CASSPPGLAASYEQYF	TGTGCCAGCAGTCCCCCGGGACTAGCGGCATCCTACGAGCAGTACTTC
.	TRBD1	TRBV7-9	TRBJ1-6	CASSYGTGVFSPLHF	TGTGCCAGCAGCTACGGGACAGGAGTATTTTCACCCCTCCACTTT
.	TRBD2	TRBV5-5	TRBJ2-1	CASSYGTSGRGGEQFF	TGTGCCAGCAGTTATGGGACTAGCGGGAGGGGTGGTGAGCAGTTCTTC
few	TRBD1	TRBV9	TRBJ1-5	CASSGTGESQPQHF	TGTGCCAGCAGCGGGACAGGGGAAAGTCAGCCCCAGCATTTT
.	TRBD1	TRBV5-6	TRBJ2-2	CASSPGTGDTGELFF	TGTGCCAGCAGCCCCGGGACAGGGGACACCGGGGAGCTGTTTTTT
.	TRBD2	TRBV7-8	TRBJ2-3	CASSLSGGVVDTQYF	TGTGCCAGCAGCTTGAGCGGGGGAGTGGTAGATACGCAGTATTTT
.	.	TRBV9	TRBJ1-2	CASSVLVNYGYTF	TGTGCCAGCAGCGTACTAGTGAACTATGGCTACACCTTC
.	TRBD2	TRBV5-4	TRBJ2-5	CASSPWTSGSEQYF	TGTGCCAGCAGCCCGTGGACTAGCGGGAGTGAGCAGTACTTC
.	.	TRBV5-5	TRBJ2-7	CASSFRDFYEQYF	TGTGCCAGCAGCTTTCGGGACTTCTACGAGCAGTACTTC
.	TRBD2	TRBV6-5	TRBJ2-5	CASRLAGPYQETQYF	TGTGCCAGCAGGCTAGCGGGGCCGTACCAAGAGACCCAGTACTTC
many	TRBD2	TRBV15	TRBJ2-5	CATSRTPSGSTETQYF	TGTGCCACCAGCAGGACCCCAAGCGGGAGTACGGAGACCCAGTACTTC
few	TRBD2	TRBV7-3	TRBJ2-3	CASSKGLTDTQYF	TGTGCCAGCAGCAAGGGACTAACAGATACGCAGTATTTT
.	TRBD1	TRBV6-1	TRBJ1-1	CAARGGYTEAFF	TGTGCCGCTAGAGGGGGCTACACTGAAGCTTTCTTT
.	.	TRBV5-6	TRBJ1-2	CASSLTGSYGYTF	TGTGCCAGCAGCTTGACAGGCTCCTATGGCTACACCTTC
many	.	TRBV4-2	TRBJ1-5	CASSLDNQPQHF	TGTGCCAGCAGCCTAGACAATCAGCCCCAGCATTTT